This T cell receptor (beta chain) was sequenced for a study of glioma-infiltrating T cells. Notes on the study in general: Very few CDR3 sequences were shared between tissue and blood. Above-expected tissue-blood divergence occurred in all gliomas, most in low-grade ones.

The J segment lost 1 base and the V segment lost 2 bases, leaving 9 bases of the junction unmatched. Germline V gene sequence: CDR1 SGHTA, CDR2 FQGNSA. The CDR3 runs 18 residues. Amplification of TCR alpha and beta CDR3 regions from RNA used iRepertoire nested multiplex PCR. Tissue mRNA or PBMC total RNA, roughly 90-400 ng, went into one-step reverse transcription and amplification. Using its own MiXCR run on the multiplex PCR reads, TCRdb lists one record per CDR3 protein. The sample lists 90,000 to 110,000 distinct CDR3 sequences; about 25% were seen once. This clonotype was seen ten or more times. Its antigen remains unknown.

This chain joins TRBV7-2 and TRBJ2-5; 11 bases line up with TRBD2. The sequenced material came from glioma tissue, nonneoplastic brain tissue, or PBMCs (not recorded which). The sequence was obtained from a human donor with low-grade glioma or glioblastoma, undergoing nonglioma brain surgery, or in good health (not recorded which). The CDR3 loop is CASSLLATGTSGQETQYF. The CDR3 DNA is TGTGCCAGCAGCTTATTAGCCACCGGGACTAGCGGCCAAGAGACCCAGTACTTC.